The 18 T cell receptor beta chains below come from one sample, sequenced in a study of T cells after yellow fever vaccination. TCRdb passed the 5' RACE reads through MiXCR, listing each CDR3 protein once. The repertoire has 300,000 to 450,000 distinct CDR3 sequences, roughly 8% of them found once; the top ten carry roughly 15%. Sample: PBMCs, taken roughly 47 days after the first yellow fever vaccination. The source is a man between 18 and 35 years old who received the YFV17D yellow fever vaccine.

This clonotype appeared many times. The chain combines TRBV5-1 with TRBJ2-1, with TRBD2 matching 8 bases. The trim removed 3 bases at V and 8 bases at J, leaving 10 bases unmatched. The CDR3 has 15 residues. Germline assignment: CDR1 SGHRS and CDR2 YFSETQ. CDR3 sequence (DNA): TGCGCCAGCAGCTCTGGGGCGGGGGGTCACGATGAGCAGTTCTTC. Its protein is CASSSGAGGHDEQFF.

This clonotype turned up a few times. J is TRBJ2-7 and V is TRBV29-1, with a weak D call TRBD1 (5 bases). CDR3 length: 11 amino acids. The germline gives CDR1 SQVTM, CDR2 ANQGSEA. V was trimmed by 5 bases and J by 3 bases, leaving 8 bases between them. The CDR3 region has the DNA TGCAGCGTTAGCCAGGGCTACGAGCAGTACGTC. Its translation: CSVSQGYEQYV.

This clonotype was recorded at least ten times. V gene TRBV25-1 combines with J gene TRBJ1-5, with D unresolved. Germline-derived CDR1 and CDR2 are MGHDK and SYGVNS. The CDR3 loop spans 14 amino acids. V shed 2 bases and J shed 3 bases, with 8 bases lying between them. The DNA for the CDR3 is TGTGCCAGCAGTGAAGGTAGGGCCAATCAGCCCCAGCATTTT. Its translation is CASSEGRANQPQHF. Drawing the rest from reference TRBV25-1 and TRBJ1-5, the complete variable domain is EADIYQTPRYLVIGTGKKITLECSQTMGHDKMYWYQQDPGMELHLIHYSYGVNSTEKGDLSSESTVSRIRTEHFPLTLESARPSHTSQYLCASSEGRANQPQHFGDGTRLSIL.

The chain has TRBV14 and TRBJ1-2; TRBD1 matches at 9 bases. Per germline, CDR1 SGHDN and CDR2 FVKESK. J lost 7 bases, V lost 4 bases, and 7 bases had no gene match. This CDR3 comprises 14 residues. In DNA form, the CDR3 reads TGTGCCAGCAGCCCGGGACAGGGCTTTGGTGGCTACACCTTC. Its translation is CASSPGQGFGGYTF.

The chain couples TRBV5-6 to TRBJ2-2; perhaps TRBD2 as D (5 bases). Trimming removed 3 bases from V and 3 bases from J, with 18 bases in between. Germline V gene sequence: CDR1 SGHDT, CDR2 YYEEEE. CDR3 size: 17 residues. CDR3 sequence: CASSSLRRGLDTGELFF. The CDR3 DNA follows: TGTGCCAGCAGCTCGTTACGCCGGGGATTGGACACCGGGGAGCTGTTTTTT.

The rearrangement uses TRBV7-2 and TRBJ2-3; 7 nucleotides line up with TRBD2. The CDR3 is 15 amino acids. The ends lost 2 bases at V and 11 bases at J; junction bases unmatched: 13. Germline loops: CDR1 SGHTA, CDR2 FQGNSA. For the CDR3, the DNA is TGTGCCAGCAGCTTACAGACTCTCGCGGGGGTGAAGCAGTATTTT. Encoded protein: CASSLQTLAGVKQYF.

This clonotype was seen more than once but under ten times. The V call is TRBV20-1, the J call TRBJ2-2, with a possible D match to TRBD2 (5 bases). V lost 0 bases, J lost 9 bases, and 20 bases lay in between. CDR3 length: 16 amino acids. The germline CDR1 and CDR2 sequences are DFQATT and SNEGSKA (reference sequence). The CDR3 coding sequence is TGCAGTGCTAGAGATCGAAATCGGGGTGGTTCTTGGGAGCTGTTTTTT. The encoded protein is CSARDRNRGGSWELFF.

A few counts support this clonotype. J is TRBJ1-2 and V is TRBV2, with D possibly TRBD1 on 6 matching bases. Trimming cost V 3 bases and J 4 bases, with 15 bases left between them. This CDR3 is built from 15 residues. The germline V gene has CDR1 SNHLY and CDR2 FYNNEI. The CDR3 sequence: CASSELLRGGYGYTF. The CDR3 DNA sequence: TGTGCCAGCAGTGAGTTACTCAGGGGTGGCTATGGCTACACCTTC.

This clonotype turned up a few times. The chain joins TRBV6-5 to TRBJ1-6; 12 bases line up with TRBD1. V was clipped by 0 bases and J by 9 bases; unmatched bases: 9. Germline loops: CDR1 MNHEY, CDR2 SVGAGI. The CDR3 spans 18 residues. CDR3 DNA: TGTGCCAGCAGTTACTCCTTCTTTCCGGGACAGGGGGCTTCACCCCTCCACTTT. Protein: CASSYSFFPGQGASPLHF.

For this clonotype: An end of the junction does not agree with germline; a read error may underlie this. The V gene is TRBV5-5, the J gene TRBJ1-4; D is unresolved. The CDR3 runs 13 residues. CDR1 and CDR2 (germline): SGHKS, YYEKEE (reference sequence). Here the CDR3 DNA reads TGTGCCAGCAGTGTTAATACGTGGGTAGCTACGGATTTT. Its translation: CASSVNTWVATDF.

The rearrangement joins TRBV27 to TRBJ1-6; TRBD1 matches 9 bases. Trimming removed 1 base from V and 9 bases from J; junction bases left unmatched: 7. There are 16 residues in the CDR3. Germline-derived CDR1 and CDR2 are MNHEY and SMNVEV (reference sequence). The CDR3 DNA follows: TGTGCCAGCAGTTTATTTTTCGGGACAGGGAGTTCACCCCTCCACTTT. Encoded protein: CASSLFFGTGSSPLHF.

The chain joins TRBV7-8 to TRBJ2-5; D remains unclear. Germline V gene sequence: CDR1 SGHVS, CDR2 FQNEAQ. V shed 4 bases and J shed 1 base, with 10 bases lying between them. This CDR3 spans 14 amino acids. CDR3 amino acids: CASSSRRIQETQYF. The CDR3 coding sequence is TGTGCCAGCAGCTCCAGACGAATCCAAGAGACCCAGTACTTC. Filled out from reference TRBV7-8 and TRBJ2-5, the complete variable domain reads GAGVSQSPRYKVAKRGQDVALRCDPISGHVSLFWYQQALGQGPEFLTYFQNEAQLDKSGLPSDRFFAERPEGSVSTLKIQRTQQEDSAVYLCASSSRRIQETQYFGPGTRLLVL.

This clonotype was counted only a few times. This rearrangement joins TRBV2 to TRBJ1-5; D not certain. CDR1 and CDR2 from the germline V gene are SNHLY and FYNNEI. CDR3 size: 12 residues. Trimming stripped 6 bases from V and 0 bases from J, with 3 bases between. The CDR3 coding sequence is TGTGCCAGCAGAGGTAGCAATCAGCCCCAGCATTTT. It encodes CASRGSNQPQHF.

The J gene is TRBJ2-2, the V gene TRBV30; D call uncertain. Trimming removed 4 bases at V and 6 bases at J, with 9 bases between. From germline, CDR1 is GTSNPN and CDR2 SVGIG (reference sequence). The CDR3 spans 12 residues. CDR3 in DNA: TGTGCCTGGATTTGGGAATCCGGGGAGCTGTTTTTT. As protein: CAWIWESGELFF.

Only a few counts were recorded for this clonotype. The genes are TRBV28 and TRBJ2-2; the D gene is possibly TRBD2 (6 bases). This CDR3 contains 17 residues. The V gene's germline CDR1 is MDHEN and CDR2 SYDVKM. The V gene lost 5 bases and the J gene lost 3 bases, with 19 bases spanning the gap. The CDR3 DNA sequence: TGTGCCAGCAGTCCCCCGGGGGTAGGGCAGGACACCGGGGAGCTGTTTTTT. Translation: CASSPPGVGQDTGELFF.

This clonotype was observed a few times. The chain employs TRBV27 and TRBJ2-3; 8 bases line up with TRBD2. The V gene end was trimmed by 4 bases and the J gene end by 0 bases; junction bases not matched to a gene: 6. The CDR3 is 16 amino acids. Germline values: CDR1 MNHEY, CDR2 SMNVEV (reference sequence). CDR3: CASSSLTSASTDTQYF. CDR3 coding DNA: TGTGCCAGCAGTTCCCTGACTAGCGCTAGCACAGATACGCAGTATTTT.

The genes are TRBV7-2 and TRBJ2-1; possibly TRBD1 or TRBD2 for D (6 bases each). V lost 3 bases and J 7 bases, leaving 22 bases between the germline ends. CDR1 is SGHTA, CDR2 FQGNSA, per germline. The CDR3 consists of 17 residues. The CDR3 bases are TGTGCCAGCAGCTTGAGGGGGGCGGGGATTTTTGGGAATGAGCAGTTCTTC. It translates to CASSLRGAGIFGNEQFF.

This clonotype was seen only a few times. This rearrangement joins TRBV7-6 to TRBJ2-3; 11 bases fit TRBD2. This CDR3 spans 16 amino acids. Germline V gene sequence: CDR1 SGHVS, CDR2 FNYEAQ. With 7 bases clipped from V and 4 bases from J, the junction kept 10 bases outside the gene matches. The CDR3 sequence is CASNQLAGERADTQYF. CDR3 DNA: TGTGCCAGCAACCAACTAGCGGGGGAGCGCGCAGATACGCAGTATTTT.